A selection of T cell receptor beta chains follows, all from one sample in a study of cytomegalovirus exposure and HLA in healthy donors. Profiling relied on immunoSEQ multiplex PCR, and the TCRdb table lists in-frame clones only, not all of them. The repertoire holds approximately 200,000 clones, with 75% to 80% as singletons. The sample consisted of PBMCs. The receptors were sampled from a man aged 18 to 30 in good health and CMV-seronegative. Each CDR3 is given with its conserved first and last residue. A D gene is named only where the DNA matches it firmly.

TRBV29-1,.,TRBJ2-7,CSYTDSYEQYF
TRBV6-6,.,TRBJ1-1,CASSYSTASTEAFF
TRBV29-1,.,TRBJ2-7,CSVGTTYEQYF
TRBV19,.,TRBJ1-1,CASSMQGLDEAFF
TRBV5-6,.,TRBJ1-2,CASTFRPLYGYTF
TRBV30,TRBD1,TRBJ1-4,CAWSSGTDVEKLFF
TRBV7-9,.,TRBJ1-1,CSSSSSVNTEAFF
TRBV10-3,.,TRBJ1-4,CAIRRTGEDEKLFF
TRBV6-5,.,TRBJ2-5,CASSTRDTRGETQYF
TRBV12-5,.,TRBJ2-1,CASRRGAYNEQFF
TRBV5-6,.,TRBJ2-2,CASSSPWRTGELFF